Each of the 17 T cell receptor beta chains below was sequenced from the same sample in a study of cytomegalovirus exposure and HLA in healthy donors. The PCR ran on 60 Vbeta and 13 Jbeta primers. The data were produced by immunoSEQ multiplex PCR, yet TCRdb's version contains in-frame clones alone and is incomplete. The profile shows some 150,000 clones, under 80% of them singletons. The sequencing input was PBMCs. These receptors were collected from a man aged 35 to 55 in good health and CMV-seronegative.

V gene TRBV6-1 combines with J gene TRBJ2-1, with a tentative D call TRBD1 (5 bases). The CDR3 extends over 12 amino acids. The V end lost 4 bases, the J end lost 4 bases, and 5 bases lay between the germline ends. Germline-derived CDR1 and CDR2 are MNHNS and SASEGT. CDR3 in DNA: TGTGCCAGCAGTGGACAGTACAATGAGCAGTTCTTC. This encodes CASSGQYNEQFF.

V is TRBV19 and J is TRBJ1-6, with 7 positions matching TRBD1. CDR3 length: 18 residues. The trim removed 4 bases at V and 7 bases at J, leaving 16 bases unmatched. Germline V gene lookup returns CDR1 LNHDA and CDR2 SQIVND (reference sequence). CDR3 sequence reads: CASSTTPGQRGRNSPLHF. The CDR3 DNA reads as TGTGCCAGTAGTACGACCCCGGGACAGAGAGGACGGAATTCACCCCTCCACTTT.

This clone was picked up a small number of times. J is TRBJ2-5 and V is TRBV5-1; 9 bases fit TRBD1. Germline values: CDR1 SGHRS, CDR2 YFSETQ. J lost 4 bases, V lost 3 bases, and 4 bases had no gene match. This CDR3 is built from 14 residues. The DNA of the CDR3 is TGCGCCAGCAGCTGGAGGGACAGGGCAGAGACCCAGTACTTC. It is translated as CASSWRDRAETQYF.

The CDR3 protein is CASSLTPTSGRVNEQFF. The DNA for the CDR3 is TGTGCCAGCAGCTTAACCCCGACTAGCGGGAGAGTGAATGAGCAGTTCTTC. The chain has TRBV7-3 and TRBJ2-1; 12 nucleotides line up with TRBD2. This CDR3 region has 17 residues. The V and J ends lost 0 bases and 7 bases, in that order; junction bases with no gene match: 7. The germline V gene has CDR1 SGHTA and CDR2 FQGTGA.

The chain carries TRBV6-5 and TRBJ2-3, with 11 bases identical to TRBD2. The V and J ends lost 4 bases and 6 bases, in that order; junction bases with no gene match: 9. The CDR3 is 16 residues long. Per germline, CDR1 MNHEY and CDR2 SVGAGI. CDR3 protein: CASSSGTSGRTDTQYF. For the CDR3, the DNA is TGTGCCAGCAGTTCCGGGACTAGCGGTCGTACGGATACGCAGTATTTT.

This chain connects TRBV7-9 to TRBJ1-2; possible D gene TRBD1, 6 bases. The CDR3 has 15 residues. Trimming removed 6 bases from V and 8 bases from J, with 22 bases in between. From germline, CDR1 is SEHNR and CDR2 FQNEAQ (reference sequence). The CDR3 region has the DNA TGTGCCAGCAGGCAGGGACGTATCACCCAGGGGGGCTACACCTTC. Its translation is CASRQGRITQGGYTF.

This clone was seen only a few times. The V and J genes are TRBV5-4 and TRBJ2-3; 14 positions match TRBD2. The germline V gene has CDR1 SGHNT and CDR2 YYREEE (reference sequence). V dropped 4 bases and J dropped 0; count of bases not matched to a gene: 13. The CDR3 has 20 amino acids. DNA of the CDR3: TGTGCCAGCAGCCTGCCGGGACTAGCGGGGGCCGGCCTTAGCACAGATACGCAGTATTTT. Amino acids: CASSLPGLAGAGLSTDTQYF.

The CDR3 sequence: CSALPGGTQYF. CDR3 bases: TGCAGTGCCCTACCAGGGGGGACCCAGTACTTC. J is TRBJ2-5 and V is TRBV20-1; 7 nucleotides agree with TRBD1. Germline loops: CDR1 DFQATT, CDR2 SNEGSKA (reference sequence). CDR3 length: 11 amino acids. After removal of 6 bases from V and 7 bases from J, the junction contained 5 bases not matched to a gene.

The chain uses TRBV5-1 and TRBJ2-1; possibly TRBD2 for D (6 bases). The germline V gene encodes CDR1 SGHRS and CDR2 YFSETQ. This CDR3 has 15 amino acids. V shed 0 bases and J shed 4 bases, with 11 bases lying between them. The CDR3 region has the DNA TGCGCCAGCAGCTTGGGGCTAGGAGGGTACAATGAGCAGTTCTTC. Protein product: CASSLGLGGYNEQFF.

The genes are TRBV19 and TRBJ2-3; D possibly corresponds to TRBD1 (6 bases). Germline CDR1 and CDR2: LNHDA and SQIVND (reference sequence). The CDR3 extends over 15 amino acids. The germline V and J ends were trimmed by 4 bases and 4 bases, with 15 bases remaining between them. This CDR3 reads CASSTTDSLADTQYF. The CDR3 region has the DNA TGTGCCAGTAGTACCACGGACAGTCTCGCAGATACGCAGTATTTT.

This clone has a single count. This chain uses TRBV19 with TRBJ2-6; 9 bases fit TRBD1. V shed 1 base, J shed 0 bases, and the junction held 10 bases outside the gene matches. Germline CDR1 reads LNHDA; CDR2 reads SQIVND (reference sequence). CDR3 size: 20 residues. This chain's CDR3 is CASSIGGTGSLFSGANVLTF. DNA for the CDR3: TGTGCCAGTAGTATAGGGGGGACAGGGAGTCTTTTCTCTGGGGCCAACGTCCTGACTTTC. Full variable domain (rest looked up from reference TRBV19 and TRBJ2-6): DGGITQSPKYLFRKEGQNVTLSCEQNLNHDAMYWYRQDPGQGLRLIYYSQIVNDFQKGDIAEGYSVSREKKESFPLTVTSAQKNPTAFYLCASSIGGTGSLFSGANVLTFGAGSRLTVL.

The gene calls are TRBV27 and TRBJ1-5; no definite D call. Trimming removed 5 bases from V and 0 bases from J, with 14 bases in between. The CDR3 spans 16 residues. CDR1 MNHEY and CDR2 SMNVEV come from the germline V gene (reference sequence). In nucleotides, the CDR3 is TGTGCCAGCAGTCGAGCGGGATGGGATAGCAATCAGCCCCAGCATTTT. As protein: CASSRAGWDSNQPQHF.

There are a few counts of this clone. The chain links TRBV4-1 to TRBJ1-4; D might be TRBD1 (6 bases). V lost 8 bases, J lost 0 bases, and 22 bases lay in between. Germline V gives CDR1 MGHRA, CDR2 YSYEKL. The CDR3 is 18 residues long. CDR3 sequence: CASAKPGQTAATNEKLFF. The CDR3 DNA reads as TGCGCCAGCGCAAAACCAGGACAGACGGCAGCAACTAATGAAAAACTGTTTTTT.

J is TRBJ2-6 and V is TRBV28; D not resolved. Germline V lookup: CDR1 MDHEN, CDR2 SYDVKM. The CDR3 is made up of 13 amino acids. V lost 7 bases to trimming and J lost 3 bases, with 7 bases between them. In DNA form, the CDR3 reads TGTGCCAGCACCTACAGTGGGGCCAACGTCCTGACTTTC. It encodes CASTYSGANVLTF.

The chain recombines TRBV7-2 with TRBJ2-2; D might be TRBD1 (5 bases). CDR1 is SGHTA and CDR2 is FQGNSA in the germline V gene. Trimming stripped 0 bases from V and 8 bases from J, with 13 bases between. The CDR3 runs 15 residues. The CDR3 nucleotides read TGTGCCAGCAGCTTAGCGAGGCAGGGTCAGGGGGAGCTGTTTTTT. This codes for CASSLARQGQGELFF.

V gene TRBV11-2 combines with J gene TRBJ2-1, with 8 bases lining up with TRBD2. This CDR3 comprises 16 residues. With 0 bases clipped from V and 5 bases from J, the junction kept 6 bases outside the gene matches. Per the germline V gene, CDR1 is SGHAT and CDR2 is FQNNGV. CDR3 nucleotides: TGTGCCAGCAGCTTAGAAGGCGGGAGGCTTGACAATGAGCAGTTCTTC. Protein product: CASSLEGGRLDNEQFF.

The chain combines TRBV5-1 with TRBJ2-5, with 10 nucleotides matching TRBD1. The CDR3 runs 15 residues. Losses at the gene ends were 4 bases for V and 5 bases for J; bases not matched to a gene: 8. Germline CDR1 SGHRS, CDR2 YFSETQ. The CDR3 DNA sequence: TGCGCCAGCAGCCCACTGACAGGGGGCAGGGAGACCCAGTACTTC. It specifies CASSPLTGGRETQYF.